This is a list of T cell receptor beta chains from one sample in a study of cytomegalovirus exposure and HLA in healthy donors. The assay was immunoSEQ multiplex PCR, and TCRdb's table has in-frame clones only and misses some. This table has more than 110,000 clones, approximately 73% appearing once. The specimen sequenced was PBMCs. The source is a human donor in good health. CDR3s include the opening cysteine and the closing phenylalanine or tryptophan. The D gene is left open where the match is weak. Clone size appears in some rows only: once, few, many, or a class for an expanded clone.

TRBV5-3	.	TRBJ1-3	.	CARSFGQNGWYTIYF	TGTGCCAGAAGTTTCGGACAGAACGGTTGGTACACCATATATTTT
TRBV27	.	TRBJ1-4	.	CASSLMGGEKLFF	TGTGCCAGCAGTTTAATGGGGGGTGAAAAACTGTTTTTT
TRBV18	.	TRBJ2-7	TRBD2	CASSLRTSAVYEQYF	TGTGCCAGCTCGCTCAGGACTAGCGCGGTCTACGAGCAGTACTTC
TRBV29-1	.	TRBJ2-7	TRBD1	CSVVGTGTYEQYF	TGCAGCGTAGTCGGGACAGGGACCTACGAGCAGTACTTC
TRBV6-1	few	TRBJ2-3	TRBD2	CASSELAGGQDTQYF	TGTGCCAGCAGTGAACTAGCGGGGGGGCAAGATACGCAGTATTTT
TRBV5-1	.	TRBJ2-1	TRBD1	CASSSDRYNEQFF	TGCGCCAGCAGCTCGGACAGGTACAATGAGCAGTTCTTC
TRBV27	once	TRBJ1-2	.	CASSPGHSNYGYTF	TGTGCCAGCAGTCCCGGACACTCTAACTATGGCTACACCTTC
TRBV7-8	.	TRBJ2-1	TRBD2	CASSFRLAGGRGNEQFF	TGTGCCAGCAGCTTCAGACTAGCGGGAGGGCGAGGGAATGAGCAGTTCTTC
TRBV9	.	TRBJ1-2	TRBD1	CASSVGGQVFSGYTF	TGTGCCAGCAGCGTAGGGGGACAGGTTTTCTCAGGCTACACCTTC
TRBV30	.	TRBJ2-3	TRBD2	CAWSGLAGGDTQYF	TGTGCCTGGAGTGGACTAGCGGGAGGAGATACGCAGTATTTT
TRBV6-1	.	TRBJ1-2	TRBD1	CASSPGTGSYGYTF	TGTGCCAGCAGCCCGGGGACAGGCTCCTATGGCTACACCTTC
TRBV2	.	TRBJ2-7	TRBD1	CASRATGQSYEQYF	TGTGCCAGCAGAGCGACAGGGCAATCCTACGAGCAGTACTTC
TRBV2	.	TRBJ1-2	.	CASSVLNQEASSGYTF	TGTGCCAGCAGTGTTTTGAATCAGGAGGCGTCGAGCGGCTACACCTTC
TRBV7-9	.	TRBJ1-1	.	CASSKESGVHTEAFF	TGTGCCAGCAGCAAGGAGTCAGGGGTTCACACTGAAGCTTTCTTT
TRBV28	few	TRBJ1-3	.	CASRESSSGNTIYF	TGTGCCAGCAGGGAGAGCTCGTCCGGAAACACCATATATTTT
TRBV19	.	TRBJ2-1	TRBD2	CASSGGTSGKSEQFF	TGTGCCAGTAGTGGCGGGACTAGCGGGAAGAGTGAGCAGTTCTTC
TRBV30	.	TRBJ2-7	.	CAWSPSPYEQYF	TGTGCCTGGAGTCCTTCCCCCTACGAGCAGTACTTC
TRBV5-4	.	TRBJ2-3	.	CASSSQGSDTQYF	TGTGCCAGCAGCTCCCAGGGTTCGGATACGCAGTATTTT
TRBV30	.	TRBJ1-1	.	CAWRSGQRDTEAFF	TGTGCCTGGAGGTCGGGTCAGAGAGACACTGAAGCTTTCTTT
TRBV10-3	.	TRBJ2-3	TRBD2	CAIRASGSTDTQYF	TGTGCCATCCGGGCTAGCGGGAGCACAGATACGCAGTATTTT
TRBV7-2	.	TRBJ2-5	TRBD2	CASSRSGGAKETQYF	TGTGCCAGCAGCCGTAGCGGGGGGGCGAAGGAGACCCAGTACTTC
TRBV7-9	.	TRBJ2-3	.	CASSPSTDTQYF	TGTGCCAGCAGTCCTAGCACAGATACGCAGTATTTT
TRBV7-9	.	TRBJ1-5	.	CASSSSSGPQHF	TGTGCCAGCAGCTCAAGTTCCGGGCCCCAGCATTTT
TRBV6-4	few	TRBJ2-4	TRBD2	CASSELAGGPNIQYF	TGTGCCAGCAGTGAACTCGCGGGGGGGCCAAACATTCAGTACTTC
TRBV2	.	TRBJ1-1	.	CASKVQWSEAFF	TGTGCCAGTAAAGTACAGTGGTCTGAAGCTTTCTTT
TRBV7-6	once	TRBJ1-3	.	CASSSAGAGKGNTIYF	TGTGCCAGCAGCTCGGCGGGGGCAGGGAAAGGAAACACCATATATTTT
TRBV9	.	TRBJ1-3	.	CASSVGGGGNTIYF	TGTGCCAGCAGCGTAGGAGGGGGTGGAAACACCATATATTTT
TRBV7-9	.	TRBJ2-3	TRBD2	CASSSAAGGTDTQYF	TGTGCCAGCAGCTCTGCTGCGGGGGGCACAGATACGCAGTATTTT
TRBV11-3	.	TRBJ2-5	TRBD1	CASSLRDRQETQYF	TGTGCCAGCAGCCTACGGGACAGACAAGAGACCCAGTACTTC
TRBV7-9	.	TRBJ1-1	.	CASSLVVRNTEAFF	TGTGCCAGCAGCTTAGTGGTGAGGAACACTGAAGCTTTCTTT
TRBV9	.	TRBJ1-2	TRBD1	CASSVAGTARSGYTF	TGTGCCAGCAGCGTAGCTGGGACAGCTCGTAGCGGCTACACCTTC
TRBV19	.	TRBJ2-3	TRBD2	CASSARTSGITDTQYF	TGTGCCAGTAGTGCTAGGACTAGCGGGATAACAGATACGCAGTATTTT
TRBV2	few	TRBJ2-3	.	CASSEEGQTTDTQYF	TGTGCCAGCAGTGAGGAGGGCCAGACCACAGATACGCAGTATTTT
TRBV5-1	.	TRBJ2-5	TRBD1	CASSPGTGEETQYF	TGCGCCAGCAGCCCCGGGACAGGGGAAGAGACCCAGTACTTC
TRBV28	.	TRBJ1-2	.	CASSPSRVNYGYTF	TGTGCCAGCAGTCCTTCCCGAGTTAACTATGGCTACACCTTC
TRBV5-1	.	TRBJ2-7	.	CASSLSEESLAEEQYF	TGCGCCAGCAGCCTCTCGGAGGAATCCCTGGCAGAAGAGCAGTACTTC
TRBV11-3	.	TRBJ2-3	TRBD1	CASSLGRTGWQYF	TGTGCCAGCAGCTTAGGCCGGACAGGTTGGCAGTATTTT
TRBV4-1	.	TRBJ1-1	.	CASSQDRGANTEAFF	TGCGCCAGCAGCCAAGATCGGGGGGCGAACACTGAAGCTTTCTTT
TRBV9	.	TRBJ2-5	TRBD2	CASSLSPGLGQETQYF	TGTGCCAGCAGTCTAAGCCCGGGACTAGGTCAAGAGACCCAGTACTTC
TRBV9	.	TRBJ2-3	TRBD1	CASSVAVDRVRSDTQYF	TGTGCCAGCAGCGTAGCTGTGGACAGGGTTAGGTCAGATACGCAGTATTTT
TRBV4-1	few	TRBJ2-7	.	CASSRGGENSYEQYF	TGCGCCAGCAGCCGGGGAGGTGAGAATTCCTACGAGCAGTACTTC
TRBV2	few	TRBJ2-1	.	CASSSQGYNEQFF	TGTGCCAGCAGTTCGCAGGGATACAATGAGCAGTTCTTC
TRBV7-9	.	TRBJ1-2	.	CSSSSRITNYGYTF	TGTTCCAGCAGCTCCAGGATAACTAACTATGGCTACACCTTC
TRBV7-8	few	TRBJ2-5	.	CASAGYQETQYF	TGTGCCAGCGCAGGGTATCAAGAGACCCAGTACTTC
TRBV10-1	.	TRBJ2-3	TRBD2	CASSDSGGASTDTQYF	TGCGCCAGCAGCGATAGCGGGGGGGCTTCCACAGATACGCAGTATTTT
TRBV18	.	TRBJ2-1	TRBD2	CASSPIPGGAVLNEQFF	TGTGCCAGCTCACCTATCCCCGGGGGGGCAGTCCTGAATGAGCAGTTCTTC
TRBV28	.	TRBJ1-2	.	CASSDPPNSPNYGYTF	TGTGCCAGCAGTGATCCCCCCAACAGCCCAAACTATGGCTACACCTTC
TRBV7-2	.	TRBJ2-3	TRBD1	CASSLTGASTDTQYF	TGTGCCAGCAGCTTGACAGGGGCTAGCACAGATACGCAGTATTTT
TRBV30	few	TRBJ2-7	.	CAWTFGGVSYEQYF	TGTGCCTGGACGTTTGGCGGCGTGTCCTACGAGCAGTACTTC
TRBV4-1	.	TRBJ2-5	.	CASSHFGGRETQYF	TGCGCCAGCAGCCATTTCGGGGGACGAGAGACCCAGTACTTC
TRBV5-1	.	TRBJ2-5	TRBD2	CASSLVIAGGAGETQYF	TGCGCCAGCAGCTTGGTCATAGCGGGTGGGGCCGGAGAGACCCAGTACTTC
TRBV7-9	.	TRBJ2-7	TRBD2	CASSLTSGVCEQYF	TGTGCCAGCAGCTTAACTAGCGGGGTTTGCGAGCAGTACTTC
TRBV15	few	TRBJ1-3	.	CATSREGAGNSGNTIYF	TGTGCCACCAGCAGAGAGGGGGCAGGGAACTCTGGAAACACCATATATTTT
TRBV27	.	TRBJ1-1	.	CASSLAGPNTEAFF	TGTGCCAGCAGTTTAGCAGGGCCCAACACTGAAGCTTTCTTT
TRBV7-9	.	TRBJ2-7	.	CASSLGAEQYF	TGTGCCAGCAGCTTAGGGGCCGAGCAGTACTTC
TRBV2	.	TRBJ1-5	.	CASSEGRAQQPQHF	TGTGCCAGCAGTGAGGGGAGGGCCCAACAGCCCCAGCATTTT
TRBV30	.	TRBJ1-1	.	CAWSAGQNTEAFF	TGTGCCTGGAGTGCGGGACAGAACACTGAAGCTTTCTTT
TRBV19	few	TRBJ1-2	TRBD1	CASSLRQGSYTF	TGTGCCAGTAGTCTCCGACAGGGAAGCTACACCTTC
TRBV4-1	.	TRBJ1-1	.	CASSQDPEYPGQAFF	TGCGCCAGCAGCCAAGACCCTGAATACCCAGGGCAAGCTTTCTTT
TRBV7-3	.	TRBJ2-5	.	CASSTRRGETQYF	TGTGCCAGCAGCACCAGGAGGGGAGAGACCCAGTACTTC